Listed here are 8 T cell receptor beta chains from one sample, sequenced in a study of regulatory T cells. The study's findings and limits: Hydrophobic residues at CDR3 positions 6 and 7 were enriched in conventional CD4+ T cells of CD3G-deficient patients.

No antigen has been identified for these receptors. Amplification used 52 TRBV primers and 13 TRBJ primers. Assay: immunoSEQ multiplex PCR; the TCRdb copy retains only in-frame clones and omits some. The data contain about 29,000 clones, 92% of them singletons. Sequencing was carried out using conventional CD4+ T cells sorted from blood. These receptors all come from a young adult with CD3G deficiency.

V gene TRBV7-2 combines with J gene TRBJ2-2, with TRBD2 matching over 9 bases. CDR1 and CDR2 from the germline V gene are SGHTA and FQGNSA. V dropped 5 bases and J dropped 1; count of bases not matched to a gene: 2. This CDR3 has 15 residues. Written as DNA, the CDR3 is TGTGCCAGCAGCCCAGCGGGGGGGAACACCGGGGAGCTGTTTTTT. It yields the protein CASSPAGGNTGELFF.

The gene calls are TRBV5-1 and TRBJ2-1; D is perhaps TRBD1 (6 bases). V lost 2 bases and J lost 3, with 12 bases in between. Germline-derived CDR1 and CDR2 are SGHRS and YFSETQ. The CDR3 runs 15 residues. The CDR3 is CASSLQGLNYNEQFF. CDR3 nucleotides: TGCGCCAGCAGCTTACAGGGTCTTAACTACAATGAGCAGTTCTTC. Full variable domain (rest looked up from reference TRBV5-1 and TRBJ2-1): KAGVTQTPRYLIKTRGQQVTLSCSPISGHRSVSWYQQTPGQGLQFLFEYFSETQRNKGNFPGRFSGRQFSNSRSEMNVSTLELGDSALYLCASSLQGLNYNEQFFGPGTRLTVL.

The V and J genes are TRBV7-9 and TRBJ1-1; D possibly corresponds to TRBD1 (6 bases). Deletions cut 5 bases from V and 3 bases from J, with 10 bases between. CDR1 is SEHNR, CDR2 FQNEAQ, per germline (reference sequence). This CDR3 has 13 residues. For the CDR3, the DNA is TGTGCCAGCAGCAATCAGGGGCACACTGAAGCTTTCTTT. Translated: CASSNQGHTEAFF.

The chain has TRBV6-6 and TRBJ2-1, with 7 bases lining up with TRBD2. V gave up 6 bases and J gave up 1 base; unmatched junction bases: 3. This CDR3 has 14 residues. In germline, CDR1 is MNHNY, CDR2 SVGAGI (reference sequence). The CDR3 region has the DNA TGTGCCAGCAGGTACGGGGGGTCCTACAATGAGCAGTTCTTC. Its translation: CASRYGGSYNEQFF.

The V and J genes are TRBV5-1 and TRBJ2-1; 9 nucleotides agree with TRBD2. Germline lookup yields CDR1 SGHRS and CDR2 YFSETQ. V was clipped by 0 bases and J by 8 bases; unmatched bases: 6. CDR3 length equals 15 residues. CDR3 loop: CASSLGSSGTDEQFF. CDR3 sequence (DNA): TGCGCCAGCAGCTTGGGGTCTAGCGGGACGGATGAGCAGTTCTTC. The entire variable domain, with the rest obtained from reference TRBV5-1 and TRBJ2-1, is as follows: KAGVTQTPRYLIKTRGQQVTLSCSPISGHRSVSWYQQTPGQGLQFLFEYFSETQRNKGNFPGRFSGRQFSNSRSEMNVSTLELGDSALYLCASSLGSSGTDEQFFGPGTRLTVL.

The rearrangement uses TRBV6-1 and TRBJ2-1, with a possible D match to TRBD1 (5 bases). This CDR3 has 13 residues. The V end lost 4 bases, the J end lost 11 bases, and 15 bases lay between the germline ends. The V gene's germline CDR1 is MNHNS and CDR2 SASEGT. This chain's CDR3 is CASSARTYAQQFF. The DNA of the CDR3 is TGTGCCAGCAGTGCCAGGACATACGCCCAGCAGTTCTTC.

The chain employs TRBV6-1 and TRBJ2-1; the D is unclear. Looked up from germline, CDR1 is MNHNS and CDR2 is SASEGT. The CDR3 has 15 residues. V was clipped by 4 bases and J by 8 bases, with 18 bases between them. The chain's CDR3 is CASSAGKSSGHEQFF. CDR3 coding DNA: TGTGCCAGCAGTGCCGGAAAGAGCTCCGGGCATGAGCAGTTCTTC.

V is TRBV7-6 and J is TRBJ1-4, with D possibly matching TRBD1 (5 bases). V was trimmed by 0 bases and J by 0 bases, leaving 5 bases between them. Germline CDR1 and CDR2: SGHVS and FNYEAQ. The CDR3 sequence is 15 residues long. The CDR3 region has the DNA TGTGCCAGCAGCTTAGCAGGGGCAACTAATGAAAAACTGTTTTTT. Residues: CASSLAGATNEKLFF. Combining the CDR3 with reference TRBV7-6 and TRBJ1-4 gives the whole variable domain GAGVSQSPRYKVTKRGQDVALRCDPISGHVSLYWYRQALGQGPEFLTYFNYEAQQDKSGLPNDRFSAERPEGSISTLTIQRTEQRDSAMYRCASSLAGATNEKLFFGSGTQLSVL.